Below are 16 T cell receptor beta chains sequenced from a single sample in a study of shared T cell receptors in the human thymus. Repertoires were generated with immunoSEQ multiplex PCR, while TCRdb's copy carries only in-frame clones and drops some. The sample includes about 540,000 clones, 70% to 80% of them seen just once. These data also featured in a second study, about human thymus T cells.

The sample consisted of thymocytes. All receptors come from a boy under two years old with a congenital heart defect.

The genes are TRBV19 and TRBJ1-1, with 7 bases aligning to TRBD1. Germline lookup yields CDR1 LNHDA and CDR2 SQIVND (reference sequence). V lost 1 base to trimming and J lost 5 bases; unmatched junction nucleotides: 4. The CDR3 contains 14 residues. The chain's CDR3 is CASSIVARGTEAFF. The DNA for the CDR3 is TGTGCCAGTAGTATAGTCGCCAGGGGGACTGAAGCTTTCTTT.

This chain joins TRBV15 and TRBJ1-2, with TRBD1 matching over 7 bases. V dropped 3 bases and J dropped 4; count of bases not matched to a gene: 8. This CDR3 has 15 residues. Germline loops: CDR1 LNHNV, CDR2 YYDKDF (reference sequence). The CDR3 nucleotides read TGTGCCACCAGCAGCGGGAAGGGGGCGTTCTATGGCTACACCTTC. Its protein product is CATSSGKGAFYGYTF. Supplemented by reference TRBV15 and TRBJ1-2, the full variable domain reads DAMVIQNPRYQVTQFGKPVTLSCSQTLNHNVMYWYQQKSSQAPKLLFHYYDKDFNNEADTPDNFQSRRPNTSFCFLDIRSPGLGDTAMYLCATSSGKGAFYGYTFGSGTRLTVV.

CDR3 coding DNA: TGTGCCAGCAGTTCTGGACGGGAGGGCCACTACAATGAGCAGTTCTTC. Its translation: CASSSGREGHYNEQFF. This chain links TRBV6-5 with TRBJ2-1; 8 positions match TRBD2. CDR3 length equals 16 residues. V trimming: 4 bases; J trimming: 3 bases; junction bases outside the gene matches: 8. Germline V gives CDR1 MNHEY, CDR2 SVGAGI.

The chain carries TRBV7-2 and TRBJ2-3, with 10 bases lining up with TRBD1. The germline CDR1 and CDR2 sequences are SGHTA and FQGNSA. The J segment lost 3 bases and the V segment lost 5 bases, leaving 11 bases of the junction unmatched. CDR3 length: 17 residues. CDR3: CASSPTRQGAGTDTQYF. DNA for the CDR3: TGTGCCAGCAGCCCGACCCGACAGGGGGCAGGAACAGATACGCAGTATTTT. Full variable domain (missing parts from reference TRBV7-2 and TRBJ2-3): GAGVSQSPSNKVTEKGKDVELRCDPISGHTALYWYRQSLGQGLEFLIYFQGNSAPDKSGLPSDRFSAERTGGSVSTLTIQRTQQEDSAVYLCASSPTRQGAGTDTQYFGPGTRLTVL.

This sequence joins TRBV30 and TRBJ2-5, with 7 positions matching TRBD2. CDR1 GTSNPN and CDR2 SVGIG come from the germline V gene (reference sequence). V dropped 3 bases and J dropped 5; count of bases not matched to a gene: 6. The CDR3 sequence is 13 residues long. CDR3 nucleotides: TGTGCCTGGAGAGGCGGGAGTCCTGAGACCCAGTACTTC. Its protein is CAWRGGSPETQYF.

V usage is TRBV7-8 and J usage is TRBJ2-7; 11 bases fit TRBD1. Germline trimming cut 4 bases from V and 0 bases from J; bases unmatched to any gene: 2. Germline V gene data show CDR1 as SGHVS and CDR2 as FQNEAQ. This CDR3 has 15 amino acids. The CDR3 spells CASSSGQGVSYEQYF. For the CDR3, the DNA is TGTGCCAGCAGCTCGGGACAGGGGGTCTCCTACGAGCAGTACTTC. Drawing the rest from reference TRBV7-8 and TRBJ2-7, the complete variable domain is GAGVSQSPRYKVAKRGQDVALRCDPISGHVSLFWYQQALGQGPEFLTYFQNEAQLDKSGLPSDRFFAERPEGSVSTLKIQRTQQEDSAVYLCASSSGQGVSYEQYFGPGTRLTVT.

The chain recombines TRBV7-9 with TRBJ1-5, with unresolved D. Germline V lookup: CDR1 SEHNR, CDR2 FQNEAQ (reference sequence). V shed 3 bases and J shed 3 bases, with 12 bases lying between them. The CDR3 covers 15 residues. CDR3 bases: TGTGCCAGCAGCTTCAACCGGGAACCCAATCAGCCCCAGCATTTT. It yields the protein CASSFNREPNQPQHF.

The chain combines TRBV29-1 with TRBJ2-3; TRBD2 aligns across 7 bases. Germline trimming cut 4 bases from V and 3 bases from J; bases unmatched to any gene: 7. Per the germline V gene, CDR1 is SQVTM and CDR2 is ANQGSEA. This CDR3 is built from 14 residues. CDR3 nucleotide sequence: TGCAGCGTTGGGCCTAGCGGCAAAACAGATACGCAGTATTTT. It codes for CSVGPSGKTDTQYF.

This chain connects TRBV10-3 to TRBJ1-2; 9 bases map to TRBD1. Germline CDR1 and CDR2: ENHRY and SYGVKD. This CDR3 spans 17 amino acids. V was pared by 2 bases and J by 3 bases, with 10 bases of the junction left unmatched. CDR3 in DNA: TGTGCCATCAGTGAGCCGGTTCACAGGGGGCAAGACTATGGCTACACCTTC. It specifies CAISEPVHRGQDYGYTF.

This chain joins TRBV18 and TRBJ1-2; D may be TRBD1 (6 bases). V was shortened by 2 bases and J by 0 bases, with 10 bases between the two germline ends. This CDR3 is 15 amino acids long. Germline V gene lookup returns CDR1 KGHSH and CDR2 LQKENI. CDR3 loop: CASSPTDRANYGYTF. The CDR3 DNA sequence: TGTGCCAGCTCACCAACGGACAGAGCTAACTATGGCTACACCTTC.

This chain joins TRBV4-2 and TRBJ2-7; 11 positions agree with TRBD2. V lost 0 bases, J lost 4 bases, and 5 bases stayed unmatched. Germline CDR1 and CDR2: LGHNA and YNFKEQ. The CDR3 loop spans 16 amino acids. The CDR3: CASSQELAGEIYEQYF. The CDR3 coding sequence is TGTGCCAGCAGCCAAGAACTAGCGGGAGAGATATACGAGCAGTACTTC.

This chain uses TRBV9 with TRBJ2-7, with D unresolved. Germline CDR1 and CDR2: SGDLS and YYNGEE. Deletions cut 0 bases from V and 3 bases from J, with 10 bases between. This CDR3 has 14 amino acids. This CDR3 reads CASSVGSSNYEQYF. The CDR3 DNA follows: TGTGCCAGCAGCGTAGGGAGCTCCAACTACGAGCAGTACTTC.

The rearrangement links TRBV29-1 to TRBJ1-1; no clear D gene. Germline V CDR1 and CDR2: SQVTM, ANQGSEA. V lost 3 bases, J lost 1 base, and 24 bases lay in between. The CDR3 runs 18 residues. CDR3 in amino acids: CSVDLLRGSWSRNTEAFF. The CDR3 nucleotides read TGCAGCGTTGACCTATTACGAGGGAGTTGGAGCCGGAACACTGAAGCTTTCTTT.

The CDR3: CASSSGLAGDEQYF. The DNA of the CDR3 is TGTGCCAGCAGCTCAGGACTAGCGGGAGATGAGCAGTACTTC. This chain uses TRBV5-6 with TRBJ2-7; 13 nucleotides line up with TRBD2. Trimming removed 3 bases from V and 7 bases from J; junction bases left unmatched: 4. The CDR3 has 14 amino acids. Germline lookup yields CDR1 SGHDT and CDR2 YYEEEE.

This rearrangement joins TRBV15 to TRBJ2-1; D is perhaps TRBD1 (5 bases). The ends were cut back, 0 bases at V and 6 bases at J, with 12 bases in the middle. From germline, CDR1 is LNHNV and CDR2 YYDKDF (reference sequence). CDR3 length: 15 amino acids. Here the CDR3 reads CATSRDLGPGNEQFF. The CDR3, as DNA: TGTGCCACCAGCAGAGATCTGGGGCCCGGCAATGAGCAGTTCTTC.

V usage is TRBV14 and J usage is TRBJ2-5; 11 positions agree with TRBD1. The J call may be wrong; the DNA end is better matched by TRBJ2-7. The CDR3 extends over 15 amino acids. Germline-derived CDR1 and CDR2 are SGHDN and FVKESK. CDR3 sequence reads: CASSQGGQGVHEQYF. CDR3 DNA sequence: TGTGCCAGCAGCCAGGGGGGACAGGGGGTCCACGAGCAGTACTTC.